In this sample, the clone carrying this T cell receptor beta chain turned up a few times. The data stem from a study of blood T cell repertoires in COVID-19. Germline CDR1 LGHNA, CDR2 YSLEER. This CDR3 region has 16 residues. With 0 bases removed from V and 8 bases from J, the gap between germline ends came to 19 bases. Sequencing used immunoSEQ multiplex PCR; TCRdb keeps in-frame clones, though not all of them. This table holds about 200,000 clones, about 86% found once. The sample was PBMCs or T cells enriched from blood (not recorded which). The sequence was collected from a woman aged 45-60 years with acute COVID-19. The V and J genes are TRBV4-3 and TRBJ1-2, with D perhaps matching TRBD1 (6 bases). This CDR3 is CASSQDLQGLPRGYTF. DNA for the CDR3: TGCGCCAGCAGCCAAGATCTCCAGGGGCTTCCCCGCGGCTACACCTTC.